This TCR beta chain was recovered during a study of spatial heterogeneity in lung cancer. Study-level information: Detected beta-chain sequences consistently exceeded alpha-chain sequences.

TCRdb used MiXCR to reprocess the 5' RACE reads, holding one entry per CDR3 protein. The table lists some 32,000 distinct CDR3 sequences, about 10% of them singletons. Specified time point: blood at routine non-recurrence follow-up after resection. Without sorting, whole RNA was sequenced from tumor, nontumor lung or frozen PBMC. The CDR3 consists of 12 residues. Trimming cost V 5 bases and J 6 bases, with 13 bases left between them. CDR1 is DFQATT and CDR2 is SNEGSKA in the germline V gene (reference sequence). This specimen consisted of PBMCs, obtained at follow-up. This receptor was obtained from a female donor with early-stage non-small cell lung cancer. V usage is TRBV20-1 and J usage is TRBJ1-2; D is unclear. Here the CDR3 DNA reads TGCAGTGCTCTGGACGGCGGGCATGGCTACACCTTC. Its protein is CSALDGGHGYTF.